This TCR beta chain was recovered during a study of glioma-infiltrating T cells. TCR alpha and beta CDR3 regions were amplified from RNA using iRepertoire nested multiplex PCR. TCRdb processed the multiplex PCR reads anew with MiXCR; each CDR3 protein has one entry. The sample consists of about 210,000 distinct CDR3 sequences, over 25% of them appearing once. Study outcomes and limitations: Non-neoplastic patients had below-expected tissue-blood divergence, while all gliomas exceeded expectation.

Of note for this clonotype: What it binds is unknown.

The germline gives CDR1 SEHNR, CDR2 FQNEAQ (reference sequence). The CDR3 is 16 amino acids. The germline V and J ends were trimmed by 1 base and 5 bases, with 18 bases remaining between them. What was sequenced was glioma tissue, nonneoplastic brain tissue, or PBMCs (not recorded which). This TCR was sampled from a human donor with low-grade glioma or glioblastoma, undergoing nonglioma brain surgery, or in good health (not recorded which). The chain joins TRBV7-9 to TRBJ2-7, with D possibly called TRBD1 or TRBD2 (5 bases each). DNA for the CDR3: TGTGCCAGCAGCTTAGAGGGACCCTGGGTCCCCCACGAGCAGTACTTC. This gives the protein CASSLEGPWVPHEQYF.